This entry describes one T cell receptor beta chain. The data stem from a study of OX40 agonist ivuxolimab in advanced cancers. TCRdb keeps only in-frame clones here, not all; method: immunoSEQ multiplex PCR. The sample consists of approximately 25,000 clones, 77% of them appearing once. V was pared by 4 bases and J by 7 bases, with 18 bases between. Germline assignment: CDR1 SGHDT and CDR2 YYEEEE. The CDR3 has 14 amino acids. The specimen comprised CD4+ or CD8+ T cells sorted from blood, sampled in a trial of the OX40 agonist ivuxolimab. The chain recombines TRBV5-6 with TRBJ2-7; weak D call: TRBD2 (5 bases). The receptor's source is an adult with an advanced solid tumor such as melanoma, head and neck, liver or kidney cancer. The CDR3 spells CASSRGQGTGEQYF. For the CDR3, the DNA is TGTGCCAGCAGCCGAGGGCAAGGTACGGGTGAGCAGTACTTC.